The table lists the clone carrying this TCR beta chain with many counts. As yet, its antigen is unknown. This record comes from a study of breast tumors, draining lymph nodes, adjacent tissues. Whole-study results and caveats: Luminal-like breast cancer showed significantly higher tumor–nontumor repertoire similarity than basal-like. Tumor TCR diversity was below lymph nodes but above nontumor tissue. That most tumor T cells come from lymph nodes remained unproven. Findings are consistent with lymph node origin and intratumoral expansion of most tumor T cells.

Germline V gene lookup returns CDR1 MNHNS and CDR2 SASEGT. V lost 6 bases and J lost 0, with 18 bases in between. This CDR3 is built from 16 residues. Via MiXCR, TCRdb re-called the multiplex PCR reads, giving one row per CDR3 protein. The profile shows approximately 130,000 distinct CDR3 sequences, 21% of them singletons. Breast cancer patients provided tissue from their axillary draining lymph nodes. J is TRBJ2-7 and V is TRBV6-1; D perhaps matches TRBD1 (6 bases). The sample consisted of axillary lymph node tissue. The receptor was derived from a female donor with breast cancer. Some clones in this sample may be carry-over from other donors' samples. The CDR3 region has the DNA TGTGCCAGCAGACCCCCGGGACACTCGAGCTCCTACGAGCAGTACTTC. As protein: CASRPPGHSSSYEQYF.